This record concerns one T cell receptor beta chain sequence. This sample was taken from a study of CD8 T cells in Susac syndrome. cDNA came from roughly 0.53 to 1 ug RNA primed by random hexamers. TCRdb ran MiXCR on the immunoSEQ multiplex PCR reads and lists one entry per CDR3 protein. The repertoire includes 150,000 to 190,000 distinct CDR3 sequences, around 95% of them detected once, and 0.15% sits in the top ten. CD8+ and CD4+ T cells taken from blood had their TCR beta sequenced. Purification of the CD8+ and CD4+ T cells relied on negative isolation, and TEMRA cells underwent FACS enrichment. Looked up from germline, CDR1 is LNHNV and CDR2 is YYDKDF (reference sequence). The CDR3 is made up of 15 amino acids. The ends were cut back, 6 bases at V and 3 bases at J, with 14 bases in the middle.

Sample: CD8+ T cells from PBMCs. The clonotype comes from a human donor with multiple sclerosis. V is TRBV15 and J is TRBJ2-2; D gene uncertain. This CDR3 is CATSELPIYTGELFF. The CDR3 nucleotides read TGTGCCACCAGTGAGCTACCCATTTACACCGGGGAGCTGTTTTTT.